A selection of T cell receptor beta chains follows, all from one sample in a study of technical replicates of blood from a handful of donors. Profiling relied on immunoSEQ multiplex PCR, and the TCRdb table lists in-frame clones only, not all of them. The data show about 75,000 clones, 91% seen once. Sequencing used T cells isolated from PBMCs. Receptor source: a human donor in good health. Some clones in this sample may be carry-over from other donors' samples. The CDR3 runs from the conserved cysteine through the conserved F or W. D genes are given only for firm matches. The listing skips clone size in some rows; elsewhere it reads once, few, many or a size class.

abundance: once
v_gene: TRBV9
d_gene: .
j_gene: TRBJ1-6
CDR3nt: TGTGCCAGCAGGTCAGATGGGGGCCCTAATTCACCCCTCCACTTT
CDR3aa: CASRSDGGPNSPLHF

abundance: .
v_gene: TRBV5-6
d_gene: TRBD1
j_gene: TRBJ2-7
CDR3nt: TGTGCCAGCAGCTTGGGCTGGACAGGGATCACCTACGAGCAGTACTTC
CDR3aa: CASSLGWTGITYEQYF

abundance: .
v_gene: TRBV5-6
d_gene: .
j_gene: TRBJ1-2
CDR3nt: TGTGCCAGCAGCACAAATCTGGGAGGAGGCTACACCTTC
CDR3aa: CASSTNLGGGYTF

abundance: .
v_gene: TRBV6-5
d_gene: TRBD1
j_gene: TRBJ1-2
CDR3nt: TGTGCCAGCAGTTCCGGGGCGACAGGGGGCTACACCTTC
CDR3aa: CASSSGATGGYTF

abundance: .
v_gene: TRBV21-1
d_gene: .
j_gene: TRBJ2-7
CDR3nt: TGTGCCAGCAGCAACCCCTCGCGGGAGGCATTCTACGAGCAGTACTTC
CDR3aa: CASSNPSREAFYEQYF

abundance: .
v_gene: TRBV27
d_gene: TRBD2
j_gene: TRBJ2-3
CDR3nt: TGTGCCAGCAGTGAAAGCGGGAGAGACACAGATACGCAGTATTTT
CDR3aa: CASSESGRDTDTQYF

abundance: .
v_gene: TRBV7-3
d_gene: .
j_gene: TRBJ1-2
CDR3nt: TGTGCCAGCAGCCCTTCAGGGGTTGATGGCTACACCTTC
CDR3aa: CASSPSGVDGYTF

abundance: .
v_gene: TRBV10-3
d_gene: TRBD1
j_gene: TRBJ2-7
CDR3nt: TGTGCCATCAGTTCCGACAGGGGCGAGCAGTACTTC
CDR3aa: CAISSDRGEQYF

abundance: .
v_gene: TRBV11-3
d_gene: TRBD1
j_gene: TRBJ2-1
CDR3nt: TGTGCCAGCAGCTATCTAACGGGCGGGACAGGAAACAATGAGCAGTTCTTC
CDR3aa: CASSYLTGGTGNNEQFF

abundance: .
v_gene: TRBV29-1
d_gene: .
j_gene: TRBJ2-1
CDR3nt: TGCAGCGTTGATTCGGAGTTGGGCGGGGGCCATATCTTC
CDR3aa: CSVDSELGGGHIF

abundance: .
v_gene: TRBV10-2
d_gene: TRBD1
j_gene: TRBJ2-7
CDR3nt: TGCGCCACCCAAACAGGGGCCGGGGAGCAGTACTTC
CDR3aa: CATQTGAGEQYF

abundance: .
v_gene: TRBV4-1
d_gene: .
j_gene: TRBJ1-6
CDR3nt: TGCGCCAGCAGCCAAGAGGGTTGGGCGGGGAATTCACCCCTCCACTTT
CDR3aa: CASSQEGWAGNSPLHF

abundance: .
v_gene: TRBV6-5
d_gene: .
j_gene: TRBJ1-1
CDR3nt: TGTGCCAGCAGTTACGTCCTAGACACTGAAGCTTTCTTT
CDR3aa: CASSYVLDTEAFF

abundance: .
v_gene: TRBV18
d_gene: .
j_gene: TRBJ1-2
CDR3nt: TGTGCCAGCTCACCATTTGGAGACTATGGCTACACCTTC
CDR3aa: CASSPFGDYGYTF

abundance: .
v_gene: TRBV11-2
d_gene: .
j_gene: TRBJ1-1
CDR3nt: TGTGCCAGCAGCACCGAACCTATGAACACTGAAGCTTTCTTT
CDR3aa: CASSTEPMNTEAFF

abundance: .
v_gene: TRBV5-1
d_gene: TRBD2
j_gene: TRBJ2-3
CDR3nt: TGCGCCAGCAGCTTGGGGGTCTTGGCGGGAGAAGATACGCAGTATTTT
CDR3aa: CASSLGVLAGEDTQYF

abundance: .
v_gene: TRBV29-1
d_gene: TRBD1
j_gene: TRBJ1-2
CDR3nt: TGCAGCGTTGGGGTACAGGGGGGGAAGAATGGCTACACCTTC
CDR3aa: CSVGVQGGKNGYTF

abundance: once
v_gene: TRBV29-1
d_gene: .
j_gene: TRBJ2-1
CDR3nt: TGCAGCGTTGTTCCGGTAGCGCAGGGGAATGAGCAGTTCTTC
CDR3aa: CSVVPVAQGNEQFF

abundance: once
v_gene: TRBV5-4
d_gene: .
j_gene: TRBJ2-1
CDR3nt: TGTGCCAGCAGCTTGGGTCTGGCTAGAACCTACAATGAGCAGTTCTTC
CDR3aa: CASSLGLARTYNEQFF

abundance: .
v_gene: TRBV6-1
d_gene: .
j_gene: TRBJ1-2
CDR3nt: TGTGCCAGCAGTGCGGGGGGGAGCTATGGCTACACCTTC
CDR3aa: CASSAGGSYGYTF

abundance: .
v_gene: TRBV6-6
d_gene: .
j_gene: TRBJ2-2
CDR3nt: TGTGCCAGCAGTGGACTACAAACCGGGGAGCTGTTTTTT
CDR3aa: CASSGLQTGELFF

abundance: .
v_gene: TRBV7-6
d_gene: TRBD1
j_gene: TRBJ1-3
CDR3nt: TGTGCCAGCAGCTTACAGGGGGCGACGGGAAACACCATATATTTT
CDR3aa: CASSLQGATGNTIYF

abundance: .
v_gene: TRBV4-1
d_gene: TRBD1
j_gene: TRBJ2-3
CDR3nt: TGCGCCAGCAGTCCCCAAGGGACAGGCGGCCCAGATACGCAGTATTTT
CDR3aa: CASSPQGTGGPDTQYF

abundance: .
v_gene: TRBV6-1
d_gene: .
j_gene: TRBJ2-2
CDR3nt: TGTGCCAGCACTGAGAGGGTAGGCACCGGGGAGCTGTTTTTT
CDR3aa: CASTERVGTGELFF

abundance: few
v_gene: TRBV7-2
d_gene: .
j_gene: TRBJ1-5
CDR3nt: TGTGCCAGCAGCTTATCGCGTGTTGTTAGGCCCCAGCATTTT
CDR3aa: CASSLSRVVRPQHF

abundance: .
v_gene: TRBV5-5
d_gene: TRBD1
j_gene: TRBJ2-7
CDR3nt: TGTGCCAGCAGCCTTACCTTTTCACAGGGGTCCTCGGCCTACGAGCAGTACTTC
CDR3aa: CASSLTFSQGSSAYEQYF

abundance: .
v_gene: TRBV7-2
d_gene: .
j_gene: TRBJ2-2
CDR3nt: TGTGCCAGCAGCTCCCTAGCAAACACCGGGGAGCTGTTTTTT
CDR3aa: CASSSLANTGELFF

abundance: once
v_gene: TRBV5-5
d_gene: .
j_gene: TRBJ1-2
CDR3nt: TGTGCCAGCAGCGAAGGACACCACACTTCTAACTATGGCTACACCTTC
CDR3aa: CASSEGHHTSNYGYTF

abundance: .
v_gene: TRBV4-1
d_gene: .
j_gene: TRBJ2-1
CDR3nt: TGCGCCAGCAGCCAAGACTTTCAGCGGACGAGCTACAATGAGCAGTTCTTC
CDR3aa: CASSQDFQRTSYNEQFF

abundance: .
v_gene: TRBV5-4
d_gene: .
j_gene: TRBJ1-4
CDR3nt: TGTGCCAGCAGCCCAACAACAGGGACTAATGAAAAACTGTTTTTT
CDR3aa: CASSPTTGTNEKLFF

abundance: .
v_gene: TRBV14
d_gene: .
j_gene: TRBJ2-7
CDR3nt: TGTGCCAGCAGCCAAGGAGAATTTTCCTACGAGCAGTACTTC
CDR3aa: CASSQGEFSYEQYF

abundance: .
v_gene: TRBV6-5
d_gene: .
j_gene: TRBJ1-1
CDR3nt: TGTGCCAGCAGTTCTCCAAACGCGGGGAACACTGAAGCTTTCTTT
CDR3aa: CASSSPNAGNTEAFF

abundance: .
v_gene: TRBV4-1
d_gene: TRBD1
j_gene: TRBJ1-6
CDR3nt: TGCGCCAGCAGCCAGGGGGACAGGCGGAGCTCCTATAATTCACCCCTCCACTTT
CDR3aa: CASSQGDRRSSYNSPLHF

abundance: .
v_gene: TRBV4-1
d_gene: .
j_gene: TRBJ1-5
CDR3nt: TGCGCCAGCAGCCAAGATGGCGGGTTGGGCAATCAGCCCCAGCATTTT
CDR3aa: CASSQDGGLGNQPQHF

abundance: .
v_gene: TRBV4-1
d_gene: TRBD1
j_gene: TRBJ2-2
CDR3nt: TGCGCCAGCAGCCAAGTCCTAGGGGGCCGAGACGCGAACACCGGGGAGCTGTTTTTT
CDR3aa: CASSQVLGGRDANTGELFF

abundance: .
v_gene: TRBV5-1
d_gene: .
j_gene: TRBJ2-5
CDR3nt: TGCGCCAGCAGCGCCGACATAAACCAAGAGACCCAGTACTTC
CDR3aa: CASSADINQETQYF

abundance: .
v_gene: TRBV30
d_gene: TRBD2
j_gene: TRBJ2-6
CDR3nt: TGTGCCTGGGAGAGTCGGGGGGGCCGATCTGGGGCCAACGTCCTGACTTTC
CDR3aa: CAWESRGGRSGANVLTF

abundance: few
v_gene: TRBV28
d_gene: .
j_gene: TRBJ1-5
CDR3nt: TGTGCCAGCAGTCTGATGAAGCTCCGACAGCCCCAGCATTTT
CDR3aa: CASSLMKLRQPQHF

abundance: once
v_gene: TRBV5-1
d_gene: .
j_gene: TRBJ2-5
CDR3nt: TGCGCCAGCAGCTTAGGGGGGGCAGCCTTCCAAGAGACCCAGTACTTC
CDR3aa: CASSLGGAAFQETQYF

abundance: once
v_gene: TRBV5-1
d_gene: TRBD2
j_gene: TRBJ2-3
CDR3nt: TGCGCCAGCAGCTACGGAGGACTAGCGGGATTCACAGATACGCAGTATTTT
CDR3aa: CASSYGGLAGFTDTQYF

abundance: .
v_gene: TRBV19
d_gene: TRBD1
j_gene: TRBJ2-3
CDR3nt: TGTGCCAGTAGTAGGGACAGGGGTTCAGATACGCAGTATTTT
CDR3aa: CASSRDRGSDTQYF

abundance: .
v_gene: TRBV30
d_gene: TRBD1
j_gene: TRBJ1-6
CDR3nt: TGTGCCTGGAGTGTACGCGGCAGGGGGCGTTTTGGTTCACCCCTCCACTTT
CDR3aa: CAWSVRGRGRFGSPLHF

abundance: .
v_gene: TRBV18
d_gene: .
j_gene: TRBJ1-1
CDR3nt: TGTGCCAGCTCATCCAATCGTCAGGCGACTGAAGCTTTCTTT
CDR3aa: CASSSNRQATEAFF

abundance: .
v_gene: TRBV5-1
d_gene: .
j_gene: TRBJ2-7
CDR3nt: TGCGCCAGCAGCTTGCAACAGGGTTTCTACGAGCAGTACTTC
CDR3aa: CASSLQQGFYEQYF

abundance: few
v_gene: TRBV30
d_gene: .
j_gene: TRBJ1-1
CDR3nt: TGTGCCTGGAGCCACACCGGGGGGCCTGAAGCTTTCTTT
CDR3aa: CAWSHTGGPEAFF

abundance: once
v_gene: TRBV7-2
d_gene: .
j_gene: TRBJ2-3
CDR3nt: TGTGCCAGCAGCACTTACACAGATACGCAGTATTTT
CDR3aa: CASSTYTDTQYF

abundance: once
v_gene: TRBV28
d_gene: TRBD1
j_gene: TRBJ1-1
CDR3nt: TGTGCCAGCACCCGGACAGGGCAAAACACTGAAGCTTTCTTT
CDR3aa: CASTRTGQNTEAFF

abundance: .
v_gene: TRBV5-4
d_gene: TRBD2
j_gene: TRBJ2-5
CDR3nt: TGTGCCAGCAGCCCGGGACTAGCGGGAGTATTATGGGAGACCCAGTACTTC
CDR3aa: CASSPGLAGVLWETQYF

abundance: .
v_gene: TRBV4-1
d_gene: TRBD2
j_gene: TRBJ2-1
CDR3nt: TGCGCCAGCAGCCCCAAGCGGGGGGGCCCCTCCAATGAGCAGTTCTTC
CDR3aa: CASSPKRGGPSNEQFF

abundance: few
v_gene: TRBV5-1
d_gene: TRBD1
j_gene: TRBJ1-1
CDR3nt: TGCGCCAGCAGCCCGGGACAGGTTTGGACTGAAGCTTTCTTT
CDR3aa: CASSPGQVWTEAFF

abundance: .
v_gene: TRBV4-1
d_gene: .
j_gene: TRBJ1-5
CDR3nt: TGCGCCAGCAGCCAAGATTCGAGCTTTTTGAATCAGCCCCAGCATTTT
CDR3aa: CASSQDSSFLNQPQHF

abundance: .
v_gene: TRBV15
d_gene: .
j_gene: TRBJ2-5
CDR3nt: TGTGCCACCAGCAGAGACAGGGGACAAGAGACCCAGTACTTC
CDR3aa: CATSRDRGQETQYF